Listed below are T cell receptor beta chains from one sample, sequenced in a study of shared clonotypes between healthy human individuals. This table comes from immunoSEQ multiplex PCR, and its TCRdb copy is limited to in-frame clones, with some not included. Counted here are more than 1 million clones, around 78% occurring once; the ten biggest clones make up 0.5% to 0.6%. The sequencing input was memory CD4+ T cells from PBMCs. The receptors come from a young man in good health. Some clones in this sample may be carry-over from other donors' samples. Both conserved end residues are part of each CDR3. The order of the fields is clone size, D gene, CDR3 length, J gene, V gene, CDR3 DNA, CDR3 protein. D genes are given only for firm matches. The size of a clone is reported for some rows only, either as once, few or many, or as a class for expanded clones.

once TRBD2 15 TRBJ2-1 TRBV7-8 TGTGCCAGCAGCCCAACGGGAGGGGGGTACAATGAGCAGTTCTTC CASSPTGGGYNEQFF
. TRBD1 15 TRBJ2-7 TRBV6-1 TGTGCCAGCAGAGTCGAATGGACAGGCCGCTACGAGCAGTACTTC CASRVEWTGRYEQYF
. TRBD1 15 TRBJ2-1 TRBV5-1 TGCGCCAGCACCCGGACAGGGGACGGCAACAATGAGCAGTTCTTC CASTRTGDGNNEQFF
. . 13 TRBJ1-2 TRBV30 TGTGCCGGAGGGTCCGGGGTCAACTATGGCTACACCTTC CAGGSGVNYGYTF
once . 15 TRBJ2-1 TRBV5-1 TGCGCCAGCAGCCCCACAGCGGGCTCCTACAATGAGCAGTTCTTC CASSPTAGSYNEQFF
once TRBD2 14 TRBJ2-1 TRBV29-1 TGCAGCGCAGGGAGAGCGGGAGTTGACAATGAGCAGTTCTTC CSAGRAGVDNEQFF
many . 13 TRBJ2-2 TRBV7-3 TGTGCCAGCAGCCCTGTGGGGGCCGGGGAGCTGTTTTTT CASSPVGAGELFF
few TRBD1 15 TRBJ2-2 TRBV6-6 TGTGCCAGCAGCGTCCGAGGGGGCGGCACCGGGGAGCTGTTTTTT CASSVRGGGTGELFF
. TRBD2 17 TRBJ2-5 TRBV5-8 TGTGCCAGCAGCTTGGCCTTGGCTAGCGGGAGCAAAGAGACCCAGTACTTC CASSLALASGSKETQYF
. TRBD2 15 TRBJ2-7 TRBV5-1 TGCGCCAGCAGCCCGGGACTAGCGGATTCCTACGAGCAGTACTTC CASSPGLADSYEQYF
. . 10 TRBJ1-1 TRBV2 TGTGCCAGCGGAGGCACTGAAGCTTTCTTT CASGGTEAFF
. . 13 TRBJ1-1 TRBV11-2 TGTGCCAGCAGCCTGAGACCGGGCACTGAAGCTTTCTTT CASSLRPGTEAFF
. . 13 TRBJ1-2 TRBV2 TGTGCCAGCAGTGAAGCTATGGCGGGCGGCTACACCTTC CASSEAMAGGYTF
. . 15 TRBJ2-1 TRBV7-6 TGTGCCAGCAGCTTAGAATTGAGTCCGGACAATGAGCAGTTCTTC CASSLELSPDNEQFF
once TRBD1 15 TRBJ1-2 TRBV27 TGTGCCAGCAGTCGCAGGGACAGGGCCCCTTATGGCTACACCTTC CASSRRDRAPYGYTF
. TRBD2 14 TRBJ2-1 TRBV29-1 TGCAGCGCTCGTAGCGGGAGGACTTACAATGAGCAGTTCTTC CSARSGRTYNEQFF